This T cell receptor beta chain was sequenced for a study of immune cell composition in non-small cell lung cancer. Study as a whole: Lung adenocarcinoma or squamous carcinoma made up most tumours. Notes on the study in general: Tumour-reactive clones were not shown to match dominant in vivo tumour clones.

Normal lung was sampled as far from the tumour as possible, at least 3 cm. On this clone: The antigen remains undetermined.

Libraries were prepared by immunoSEQ multiplex PCR; TCRdb keeps only in-frame clonotypes and omits some of them. This table holds some 3,300 clones, 65% to 80% found once. CDR1 and CDR2 (germline): SGHRS, YFSETQ. The CDR3 is 14 amino acids. V dropped 0 bases and J dropped 12 bases, with 15 bases sitting between them. This chain joins TRBV5-1 and TRBJ1-4; D not resolved. This clonotype originated in a human donor with non-small cell lung cancer. The source material was non-adjacent lung tissue. The CDR3 sequence is CASSLVGSGEELFF. CDR3 DNA sequence: TGCGCCAGCAGCTTGGTTGGGTCCGGTGAGGAACTGTTTTTT.